This is a list of T cell receptor beta chains from one sample in a study of PD-1 blockade in classical Hodgkin lymphoma. Clones were sequenced by immunoSEQ multiplex PCR, and TCRdb holds only the in-frame ones, with some missing. The table shows around 57,000 clones, with about 89% occurring only once. Specimen: peripheral blood mononuclear cells (PBMCs), collected before the fourth cycle of nivolumab. Every receptor here comes from a human donor with classical Hodgkin lymphoma. Both conserved end residues are part of each CDR3. A D gene is named only where the DNA matches it firmly. Clone size is not always given. Where it is, it says once, few, many or a class for expanded clones.

CDR3 DNA	CDR3 protein	clone size	D gene	V gene	J gene
TGTGCCAGCAGCGTATCGAGGGAGGGAACGAACACCGGGGAGCTGTTTTTT	CASSVSREGTNTGELFF	-	TRBD2	TRBV9	TRBJ2-2
TGTGCCAGCAGCTTAGTGTCGGGAGGGGGGAATGAAAAACTGTTTTTT	CASSLVSGGGNEKLFF	-	-	TRBV7-8	TRBJ1-4
TGTGCCAGCAGCGTAGAGATAGAAAACACTGAAGCTTTCTTT	CASSVEIENTEAFF	-	-	TRBV9	TRBJ1-1
TGTGCCAGCAGCTTAGGGGCTGGGGCCAACGTCCTGACTTTC	CASSLGAGANVLTF	-	-	TRBV7-9	TRBJ2-6
TGTGCCAGCAGCAGCGGGGGGTCCGAGCAGTACTTC	CASSSGGSEQYF	-	TRBD2	TRBV9	TRBJ2-7
TGTGCCAGCAGCTTGGGTCACAGGGAAGCTTTCTTT	CASSLGHREAFF	-	-	TRBV13	TRBJ1-1
TGTGCCAGCACGATAGGGGTAGCGGGACATACGCAGTATTTT	CASTIGVAGHTQYF	-	TRBD2	TRBV5-6	TRBJ2-3
TGCGCCAGCAGCCAAGAGGCAGAAGAGACCCAGTACTTC	CASSQEAEETQYF	-	-	TRBV4-3	TRBJ2-5
TGTGCCAGCGGACAGGGGGCTTATGGCTACACCTTC	CASGQGAYGYTF	-	TRBD1	TRBV6-5	TRBJ1-2
TGCGCCAGCAGCCGCCGGGTGAGGGCACCACTTAATGAGCAGTTCTTC	CASSRRVRAPLNEQFF	-	-	TRBV4-3	TRBJ2-1
TGTGCCAGTACTATTTATATTTACAATGAGCAGTTCTTC	CASTIYIYNEQFF	-	-	TRBV19	TRBJ2-1
TGTGCCAGCAGCCTCTTCTCTGGAAACACCATATATTTT	CASSLFSGNTIYF	few	-	TRBV5-8	TRBJ1-3
TGTGCCAGTAGTGGGACAGGCATTTTCCAGACCCAGTACTTC	CASSGTGIFQTQYF	-	TRBD1	TRBV19	TRBJ2-5
TGTGCCAGCAGTTTGGGACAGTTCAGCACAGATACGCAGTATTTT	CASSLGQFSTDTQYF	-	TRBD1	TRBV6-5	TRBJ2-3
TGTGCCAGCAGCGGGAGCTCTCTGTTCTTC	CASSGSSLFF	-	-	TRBV9	TRBJ2-1
TGTGCCAGCAGGGTGACTAGCCTTGCCGGGGAGCTGTTTTTT	CASRVTSLAGELFF	-	TRBD2	TRBV6-5	TRBJ2-2
TGCAGCGCACAGTTGGGGGCGGGAGTTCGTGAGCAGTACTTC	CSAQLGAGVREQYF	-	-	TRBV29-1	TRBJ2-7
TGTGCCACTTCGGGAGGTCGGGGACCACAGTTCTTC	CATSGGRGPQFF	-	TRBD2	TRBV6-1	TRBJ2-1
TGTGCCAGCAGCTCTCCGGGACTAGCGGCCACCGGGGAGCTGTTTTTT	CASSSPGLAATGELFF	-	TRBD2	TRBV5-8	TRBJ2-2
TGTGCCAGCAGGGACAGGACCATAGCCAAAAACATTCAGTACTTC	CASRDRTIAKNIQYF	-	TRBD1	TRBV5-8	TRBJ2-4
TGTGCCAGCAGTGACCGGGGGCGCTGGGTCGACGAGCAGTACTTC	CASSDRGRWVDEQYF	-	-	TRBV6-1	TRBJ2-7
TGCGCCAGCAGCGGTCAACAGGGGGCGCGCGGAGAGACCCAGTACTTC	CASSGQQGARGETQYF	once	TRBD1	TRBV5-1	TRBJ2-5
TGTGCCGTACGGGACCCCACGTCGGAGACCCAGTACTTC	CAVRDPTSETQYF	-	-	TRBV10-3	TRBJ2-5
TGTGCCAGCAGTTTATCGACAGGGATCCAAGAGACCCAGTACTTC	CASSLSTGIQETQYF	-	TRBD1	TRBV27	TRBJ2-5
TGTGCCAGCAGCTTAGAACTCGCCCGGGAGGGCACAGATACGCAGTATTTT	CASSLELAREGTDTQYF	medium-sized	TRBD2	TRBV11-2	TRBJ2-3
TGCGCCAGCAGCTGGGGGGGAACCTACAATGAGCAGTTCTTC	CASSWGGTYNEQFF	-	TRBD2	TRBV5-1	TRBJ2-1
TGTGCCAGCAGTTTTGTTCCCTCCTACGAGCAGTACTTC	CASSFVPSYEQYF	-	-	TRBV28	TRBJ2-7
TGTGCCAGTTCCCCCCAAGTCGGGGAGCTGTTTTTT	CASSPQVGELFF	few	-	TRBV19	TRBJ2-2
TGTGCCAGCACCAGACTCAAGGGTGAAGCTTTCTTT	CASTRLKGEAFF	-	-	TRBV28	TRBJ1-1
TGTGCCAGCAGTTGGGGGGGCAATCAGCCCCAGCATTTT	CASSWGGNQPQHF	-	-	TRBV25-1	TRBJ1-5
TGTGCCAGCAGCCCTGGGACAGGGGGTACCGGGGAGCTGTTTTTT	CASSPGTGGTGELFF	-	TRBD1	TRBV11-2	TRBJ2-2
TGTGCCAGTAGTAGACTAGCGGGAGGGCCCGGCCGCGATACGCAGTATTTT	CASSRLAGGPGRDTQYF	medium-sized	TRBD2	TRBV19	TRBJ2-3
TGTGCCATCAGTGGGGGGCCCATAGACAGGGGCAGGGACACTGAAGCTTTCTTT	CAISGGPIDRGRDTEAFF	-	TRBD1	TRBV10-3	TRBJ1-1
TGTGCCAGTAGCTTAACAGGGGTTAGATCACCCCTCCACTTT	CASSLTGVRSPLHF	-	TRBD1	TRBV19	TRBJ1-6
TGTGCCAGCAGTTCTCCGTCTGGGAGAGGGTCCTATAATTCACCCCTCCACTTT	CASSSPSGRGSYNSPLHF	-	-	TRBV27	TRBJ1-6
TGTGCCAGCAGCTTAACAGGGGCCTCCTCCTACGAGCAGTACTTC	CASSLTGASSYEQYF	-	TRBD1	TRBV7-2	TRBJ2-7
TGTGCCACCAGTACAGACACTTATCAGCCCCAGCATTTT	CATSTDTYQPQHF	-	-	TRBV15	TRBJ1-5
TGTGCCAGCAGCTTAATGGCGGGAGGGCCCGTTTACGAGCAGTACTTC	CASSLMAGGPVYEQYF	-	TRBD2	TRBV7-6	TRBJ2-7
TGTGCCAGCCTGTATACAGCCCCTAGCACAGATACGCAGTATTTT	CASLYTAPSTDTQYF	-	-	TRBV6-6	TRBJ2-3
TGTGCCAGCTCACCACAGGGGGCGAGCAATCAGCCCCAGCATTTT	CASSPQGASNQPQHF	-	TRBD1	TRBV18	TRBJ1-5
TGCGCCGTAGCGGGGGCCGGACTGCGAGAGCAGTTCTTC	CAVAGAGLREQFF	-	TRBD2	TRBV5-1	TRBJ2-1
TGTGCCAGCAGCCGCTCGACAGACCCCACCTCCTACGAGCAGTACTTC	CASSRSTDPTSYEQYF	-	-	TRBV7-6	TRBJ2-7
TGTGCCATCAGTGAGTCGGGACAGGAGCTGAGGTACGAGCAGTACTTC	CAISESGQELRYEQYF	-	TRBD1	TRBV10-3	TRBJ2-7
TGTGCCAGCAGTTTGGACGGGTCTCAGGAGACCCAGTACTTC	CASSLDGSQETQYF	once	-	TRBV28	TRBJ2-5
TGTGCCAGCAGTTCCCGAGGCCGGGGGGGGGAGACCCAGTACTTC	CASSSRGRGGETQYF	-	TRBD2	TRBV28	TRBJ2-5
TGTGCCAGCAGCCCCGGTGTTGACAGGGTGGGGCGAGGTACGCAGTATTTT	CASSPGVDRVGRGTQYF	-	TRBD1	TRBV7-3	TRBJ2-3
TGTGCCAGCAGCCCCACGATGGACAGGAACCTCCAAATCTATGGCTACACCTTC	CASSPTMDRNLQIYGYTF	-	TRBD1	TRBV7-6	TRBJ1-2
TGTGCCAGCAGTTCCGGGACTATCTCCTACGAGCAGTACTTC	CASSSGTISYEQYF	-	TRBD2	TRBV6-5	TRBJ2-7
TGTGCCAGCTCCTATGTTACAGGTGGCTACACCTTC	CASSYVTGGYTF	-	-	TRBV7-8	TRBJ1-2
TGTGCCAGCCGGACAGGGGGAGGGGGCACAGATACGCAGTATTTT	CASRTGGGGTDTQYF	-	TRBD1	TRBV6-1	TRBJ2-3
TGTGCCAGCAGCCCAGGACTCCTCCAAACCTCCATTTATGAGCAGTTCTTC	CASSPGLLQTSIYEQFF	-	-	TRBV11-3	TRBJ2-1
TGTGCCAGTAGTATAGGCGACCCTTCGGCGGGAGTTTTTCAGTTCTTC	CASSIGDPSAGVFQFF	few	TRBD2	TRBV19	TRBJ2-1
TGCAGCGCGGGACAGGGGTACGAGCAGTACTTC	CSAGQGYEQYF	-	TRBD1	TRBV29-1	TRBJ2-7
TGCAGCGTTGAAGGGCCGGGACGAGCCCCGGGCACCGGGGAGCTGTTTTTT	CSVEGPGRAPGTGELFF	-	-	TRBV29-1	TRBJ2-2
TGTGCCAGCAGCCAGAGAGTCGGCTTCCTATCTTGGAATGAGCAGTTCTTC	CASSQRVGFLSWNEQFF	-	-	TRBV7-3	TRBJ2-1
TGTGCCAGCAGCGTGGCGGGGGGCATCACAGATACGCAGTATTTT	CASSVAGGITDTQYF	-	TRBD2	TRBV9	TRBJ2-3
TGTGCCAGCAGGGGGATAGGGCTTTCCTACGAGCAGTACTTC	CASRGIGLSYEQYF	-	-	TRBV5-8	TRBJ2-7
TGCGCCAGCAGCTTGGAGGGGTTTTCGAACGAGCAGTACTTC	CASSLEGFSNEQYF	-	-	TRBV5-1	TRBJ2-7
TGTGCCAGCAGCGATCGAACAGGAACCCCCTTTGACACCGGGGAGCTGTTTTTT	CASSDRTGTPFDTGELFF	-	-	TRBV9	TRBJ2-2